The following is a TCR beta chain sequence with its context. The antigen remains undetermined. The data were taken from a study of T cell responses to AZD1222 COVID-19 vaccine. General observations from the study: Compared with day 0, the breadth and depth of the Spike-specific TCR repertoire rose significantly after two doses of AZD1222. Nearly half of spike-specific TCRs reportedly target unmutated variant regions. Clonal diversity may have been underestimated in mostly white British donors.

TCRdb keeps only in-frame clones here, not all; method: immunoSEQ multiplex PCR. The data hold about 120,000 clones, with approximately 83% observed a single time. The V end lost 8 bases, the J end lost 3 bases, and 8 bases lay between the germline ends. The CDR3 totals 12 residues. Germline V CDR1 and CDR2: SGHTA, FQGNSA. The sample consisted of peripheral blood, taken on day 0 of AZD1222 vaccination. This TCR came from an adult in good health. V gene TRBV7-2 combines with J gene TRBJ1-3; no definite D call. CDR3 sequence reads: CASVSIGNTIYF. CDR3 bases: TGTGCCAGCGTCTCTATTGGAAACACCATATATTTT. The entire variable domain, with the rest obtained from reference TRBV7-2 and TRBJ1-3, is as follows: GAGVSQSPSNKVTEKGKDVELRCDPISGHTALYWYRQSLGQGLEFLIYFQGNSAPDKSGLPSDRFSAERTGGSVSTLTIQRTQQEDSAVYLCASVSIGNTIYFGEGSWLTVV.